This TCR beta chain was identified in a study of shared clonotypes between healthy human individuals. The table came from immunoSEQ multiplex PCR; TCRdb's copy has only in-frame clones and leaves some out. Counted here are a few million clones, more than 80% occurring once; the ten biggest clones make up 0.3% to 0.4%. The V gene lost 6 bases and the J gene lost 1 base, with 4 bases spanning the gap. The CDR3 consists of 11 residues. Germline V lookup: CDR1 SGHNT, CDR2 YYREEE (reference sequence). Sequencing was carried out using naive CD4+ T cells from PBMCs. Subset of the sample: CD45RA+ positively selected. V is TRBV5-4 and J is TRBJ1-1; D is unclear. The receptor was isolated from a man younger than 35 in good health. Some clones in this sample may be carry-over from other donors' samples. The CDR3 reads CASTRNTEAFF. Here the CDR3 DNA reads TGTGCCAGCACCAGGAACACTGAAGCTTTCTTT.